This record concerns one TCR beta chain sequence. Its matching antigen is unknown. A clone one base away is much larger, so this may be a read error. Breast cancer patients provided tissue from their axillary draining lymph nodes. TCRdb fed the multiplex PCR reads into MiXCR, producing one record per CDR3 protein. The sample has around 140,000 distinct CDR3 sequences, about a fifth seen once; the top ten hold roughly 2.5%. This CDR3 region has 13 residues. CDR1 and CDR2 from the germline V gene are DFQATT and SNEGSKA (reference sequence). This entry is derived from a study of breast tumors, draining lymph nodes, adjacent tissues. General study points: The data were judged consistent with most tumor T cells coming from lymph node and expanding in tumor. Tumor T cell lymph node origin was a supported hypothesis, not proven. Tumors had less TCR diversity than lymph nodes, more than nontumor tissue. Compared with basal-like, luminal-like tumors shared significantly more repertoire with nontumor tissue.

The chain has TRBV20-1 and TRBJ2-5; a weak D match, TRBD2 (6 bases). The sequence was collected from a female donor with breast cancer. Some clones in this sample may be carry-over from other donors' samples. Material: axillary lymph node tissue. The CDR3 loop reads CSASGTVEETQHF. CDR3 sequence (DNA): TGCAGTGCTAGCGGGACTGTAGAAGAGACCCAGCACTTC.